Listed below are T cell receptor beta chains from one sample, sequenced in a study of response to subunit inactivated influenza vaccine. Each CDR3 protein gets one entry after TCRdb re-called the RT-PCR reads with MiXCR. The sample lists a few hundred thousand distinct CDR3 sequences, approximately 15% seen once, with 11% in the top ten. Material: PBMCs from blood, obtained roughly 12 days after vaccination. Source of these receptors: a man aged 45-65 years who received an inactivated influenza vaccine. Each CDR3 is given with its conserved first and last residue.

len: 13; v_gene: TRBV18; j_gene: TRBJ1-5; CDR3aa: CASSPAQRQPQHF
len: 15; v_gene: TRBV7-2; j_gene: TRBJ2-5; CDR3aa: CASSLVGGAPETQYF
len: 15; v_gene: TRBV11-2; j_gene: TRBJ2-1; CDR3aa: CASSFDQGLYNEQFF
len: 14; v_gene: TRBV2; j_gene: TRBJ1-6; CDR3aa: CASTTTDYNSPLHF
len: 14; v_gene: TRBV5-1; j_gene: TRBJ2-3; CDR3aa: CASSRDLSTDTQYF
len: 16; v_gene: TRBV29-1; j_gene: TRBJ2-2; CDR3aa: CSVELRSSANTGELFF
len: 14; v_gene: TRBV12-3/TRBV12-4; j_gene: TRBJ2-2; CDR3aa: CASSDVSFTGELFF
len: 16; v_gene: TRBV7-8; j_gene: TRBJ2-7; CDR3aa: CASSPRLAGNHYEQYF
len: 15; v_gene: TRBV20-1; j_gene: TRBJ2-2; CDR3aa: CSAPWTSGGTGELFF
len: 13; v_gene: TRBV7-9; j_gene: TRBJ1-2; CDR3aa: CTSSLDSYYGYTF
len: 12; v_gene: TRBV25-1; j_gene: TRBJ1-2; CDR3aa: CASSDSGSGYTF
len: 15; v_gene: TRBV6-5; j_gene: TRBJ2-3; CDR3aa: CASSYGGISTDTQYF
len: 15; v_gene: TRBV7-7; j_gene: TRBJ2-2; CDR3aa: CASSLEPSSTGELFF